The TCR beta chain under discussion was sequenced for a study of beta chain features in type 1 diabetes. Background on the study: Regarding age, gender and cell yields, patients proved similar to healthy donors. Study-wide points: The study found moderately but significantly shorter TCRB CDR3s in all four CD4+ subsets of Type 1 diabetes patients. Cells expressing TCR highly could be over-represented by cDNA sequencing.

A word on this clone: Its specificity is not known.

This CDR3 is built from 13 residues. Germline V gene data show CDR1 as SGDLS and CDR2 as YYNGEE. Expressed TCRB transcripts were sequenced because the isolated RNA had all been reverse transcribed beforehand. Profiled with immunoSEQ multiplex PCR; TCRdb holds only in-frame clones, not every one. The data show 860,000 or so clones, 15% to 20% seen once. Sequencing was done on a sample of naive CD4+ T cells from blood. The genes are TRBV9 and TRBJ2-5; D is possibly TRBD2 (6 bases). The DNA end is a closer match to TRBJ2-7, so the J assignment may be wrong. This TCR was sampled from a woman aged 18 to 35 in good health. CDR3 amino acids: CASSGGGSFEQYF. The CDR3 DNA follows: TGTGCCAGCAGCGGGGGAGGAAGCTTCGAGCAGTACTTC.